The rows below give T cell receptor beta chains drawn from one sample of a study of identical twins. From the 5' RACE reads, TCRdb called clonotypes with MiXCR, one entry per CDR3 protein. The sample includes some 97,000 distinct CDR3 sequences, just under 6% of them seen just once. Sequenced sample: memory T cells sorted from blood. These TCRs come from a woman in her 50s in good health. Both conserved end residues are part of each CDR3. Each record gives: V gene, J gene, clone size, D gene, CDR3 DNA, CDR3 protein. The D gene is left open where the match is weak. The size of a clone is reported for some rows only, either as once, few or many, or as a class for expanded clones.

TRBV10-3,TRBJ1-5,few,.,TGTGCCATCAGTCCAGATCACAATCAGCCCCAGCATTTT,CAISPDHNQPQHF
TRBV11-2,TRBJ2-3,many,TRBD1,TGTGCCAGCAGCTTAGCGGGACAGGGAGTAGATACGCAGTATTTT,CASSLAGQGVDTQYF
TRBV19,TRBJ2-5,.,.,TGTGCCAGTAGTAGGGGTCAGGGGCCGCAAGAGACCCAGTACTTC,CASSRGQGPQETQYF
TRBV7-2,TRBJ1-1,many,.,TGTGCCAGCAGCTTAGGGAGGACCAACACTGAAGCTTTCTTT,CASSLGRTNTEAFF
TRBV6-5,TRBJ2-1,many,TRBD1,TGTGCCAGCAGTTACTCGATCCCCGGGACAGGGTCTATTTACAATGAGCAGTTCTTC,CASSYSIPGTGSIYNEQFF
TRBV5-5,TRBJ1-1,many,TRBD1,TGTGCCAGCAGCTCCGCGGGGACAGGGGACCTTGAAGCTTTCTTT,CASSSAGTGDLEAFF
TRBV2,TRBJ2-3,.,.,TGTGCCAGCACCCCCCGGGGACCATCACAGGGTACGCAGTATTTT,CASTPRGPSQGTQYF
TRBV12-3/TRBV12-4,TRBJ2-1,many,TRBD2,TGTGCCAGCAGTTTCGCTAGCGGCCAGCAGTTCTTC,CASSFASGQQFF
TRBV20-1,TRBJ2-3,many,.,TGCAGTGCTAGTAATGGCGGTAGCACAGATACGCAGTATTTT,CSASNGGSTDTQYF
TRBV24-1,TRBJ2-5,many,TRBD2,TGTGCCACCAGTGTCGGGGGAGGGCCCCGAGAGACCCAGTACTTC,CATSVGGGPRETQYF
TRBV12-3/TRBV12-4,TRBJ2-5,many,.,TGTGCCAGCAGTTTATCGGGTGCAAGAGAGGCCCAGTACTTC,CASSLSGAREAQYF
TRBV2,TRBJ2-5,.,.,TGTGCCAGCAGTGTTTTGCAGGTCGAGTTGGAGACCCAGTACTTC,CASSVLQVELETQYF
TRBV12-3/TRBV12-4,TRBJ1-3,many,.,TGTGCCAGCCATCAATCTGGAAACACCATATATTTT,CASHQSGNTIYF
TRBV5-1,TRBJ2-1,many,TRBD2,TGCGCCAGCAGCTTGGGCCCCGGGAGGGGGAGCTCCTACAATGAGCAGTTCTTC,CASSLGPGRGSSYNEQFF
TRBV5-1,TRBJ2-1,many,.,TGCGCCAGCAGCGTGGATCCCCCCTACAGTGAGCAGTTCTTC,CASSVDPPYSEQFF
TRBV5-5,TRBJ1-1,.,.,TGTGCCAGCAGGGTGGGGCCAGGCTTGAACACTGAAGCTTTCTTT,CASRVGPGLNTEAFF
TRBV30,TRBJ1-1,many,.,TGTGCCTGGAGCCCGGGACGGATGAACACTGAAGCTTTCTTT,CAWSPGRMNTEAFF
TRBV20-1,TRBJ1-2,.,TRBD1,TGCAGTGCTAGGGGGGACAGGTTAAACTATGGCTACACCTTC,CSARGDRLNYGYTF
TRBV9,TRBJ2-1,many,TRBD2,TGTGCCAGCACCCCGGCGGCTAGCGGGGGGAAAGAGCAGTTCTTC,CASTPAASGGKEQFF
TRBV7-8,TRBJ2-5,many,.,TGTGCCAGCAGCGCACTAGAGGGGACCCAGTACTTC,CASSALEGTQYF
TRBV24-1,TRBJ2-6,many,.,TGTGCCACCAGTGATTGGGGCCAGGGATCCTCTGGGGCCAACGTCCTGACTTTC,CATSDWGQGSSGANVLTF
TRBV5-4,TRBJ2-2,many,TRBD2,TGTGCCAGCAGCTTGGCTAGCGGGTTTCCCCCCGGGGAGCTGTTTTTT,CASSLASGFPPGELFF
TRBV19,TRBJ1-1,many,TRBD1,TGTGCCAGTAGTTCCCTTGGACAGGGGGCGACGAACACTGAAGCTTTCTTT,CASSSLGQGATNTEAFF
TRBV28,TRBJ2-7,few,TRBD1,TGTGCCAGCAGTTTACTTCGGACAGGACTTTACGAGCAGTACTTC,CASSLLRTGLYEQYF
TRBV6-5,TRBJ1-1,many,.,TGTGCCAGCAGACCAGGGACAAGTGAGGCTTTCTTT,CASRPGTSEAFF
TRBV3-1,TRBJ2-3,many,.,TGTGCCAGCAGCCAAGATCGGGCGGGCAGCACAGATACGCAGTATTTT,CASSQDRAGSTDTQYF
TRBV7-6,TRBJ2-3,many,.,TGTGCCAGCAGCTTAGCATGGCCTGGGCAAGATACGCAGTATTTT,CASSLAWPGQDTQYF
TRBV3-1,TRBJ1-4,many,.,TGTGCCAGCAGCCTTCAACGGACCTCAACTAATGAAAAACTGTTTTTT,CASSLQRTSTNEKLFF
TRBV29-1,TRBJ1-3,many,.,TGCAGCGTTGAAGAAAGAAGGGCTGGAAACACCATATATTTT,CSVEERRAGNTIYF
TRBV11-2,TRBJ2-1,many,TRBD2,TGTGCCAGCAGCCCATTAGCGGGAGGGTACAATGAGCAGTTCTTC,CASSPLAGGYNEQFF
TRBV27,TRBJ1-6,many,.,TGTGCCAGCAGTTTCAGGGAGCAGTCACCCCTCCACTTT,CASSFREQSPLHF
TRBV20-1,TRBJ2-1,many,.,TGCAGTGCTAGAGCCCCCGGGGAGAGTGGTGAGCAGTTCTTC,CSARAPGESGEQFF
TRBV7-2,TRBJ1-5,.,TRBD1,TGTGCCAGCAGCTCACAGGGGGCGAGCAATCAGCCCCAGCATTTT,CASSSQGASNQPQHF